The T cell receptor beta chain described here comes from a study of T cells in Graves' hyperthyroidism and ophthalmopathy. TCR beta CDR3 sequences were amplified from RNA transcripts. The HTBI primer set drove a first-round RT-PCR of the TCR CDR3. TCRdb recomputed calls from the multiplex PCR reads with MiXCR, one row per CDR3 protein. This table holds about 360,000 distinct CDR3 sequences, less than 15% found once. This clonotype has a count of ten or more. Hyperthyroidism patients were newly diagnosed, had disease duration under 2 months, and were aged 18 to 65 years. Using around 10 ml of fresh peripheral blood, PBMCs were prepared. Material for sequencing was blood. This clonotype originated in a man aged 30-40 years with Graves' hyperthyroidism that later progressed to Graves' ophthalmopathy.

CDR3 DNA: TGTGCCACCAGCAGAGATCTAGGGGAGGGCTATGGCTACACCTTC. Its protein is CATSRDLGEGYGYTF. The chain couples TRBV15 to TRBJ1-2; a possible D gene is TRBD1 (5 bases). The length of the CDR3 is 15 residues. V was pared by 0 bases and J by 4 bases, with 12 bases between. The germline V gene has CDR1 LNHNV and CDR2 YYDKDF (reference sequence).